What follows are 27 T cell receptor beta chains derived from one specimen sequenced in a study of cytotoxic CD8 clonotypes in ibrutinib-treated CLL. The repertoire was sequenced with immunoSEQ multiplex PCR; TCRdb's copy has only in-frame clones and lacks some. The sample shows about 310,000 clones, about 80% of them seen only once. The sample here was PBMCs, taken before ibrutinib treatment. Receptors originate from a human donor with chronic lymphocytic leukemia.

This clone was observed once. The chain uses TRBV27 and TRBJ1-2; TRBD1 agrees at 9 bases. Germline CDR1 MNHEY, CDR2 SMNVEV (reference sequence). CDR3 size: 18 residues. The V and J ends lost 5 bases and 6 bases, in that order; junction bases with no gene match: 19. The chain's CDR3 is CASSHTAPNRGHGDGYTF. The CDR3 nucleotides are TGTGCCAGCAGTCACACGGCCCCTAACAGGGGGCATGGGGATGGCTACACCTTC.

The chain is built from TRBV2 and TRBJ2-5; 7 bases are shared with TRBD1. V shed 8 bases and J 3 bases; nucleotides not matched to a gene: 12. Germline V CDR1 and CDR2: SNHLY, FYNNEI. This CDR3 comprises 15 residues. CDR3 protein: CASPASPGTEETQYF. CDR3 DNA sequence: TGTGCCAGCCCCGCGAGTCCCGGGACAGAAGAGACCCAGTACTTC.

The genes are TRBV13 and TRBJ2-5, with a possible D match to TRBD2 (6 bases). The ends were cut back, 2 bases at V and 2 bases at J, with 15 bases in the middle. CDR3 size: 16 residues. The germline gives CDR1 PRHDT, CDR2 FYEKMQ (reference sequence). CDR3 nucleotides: TGTGCCAGCAGCTTAATATCGAGTGGGGGGCAAGAGACCCAGTACTTC. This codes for CASSLISSGGQETQYF.

The CDR3 DNA is TGCGCCAGCAGCCCGTTTTTGTCCTACGAGCAGTACTTC. Translated, it gives CASSPFLSYEQYF. The rearrangement uses TRBV4-3 and TRBJ2-7; D gene ambiguous. CDR1 is LGHNA, CDR2 YSLEER, per germline. V lost 4 bases and J lost 1, with 8 bases in between. CDR3 length equals 13 residues.

The DNA of the CDR3 is TGTGCCTGGAGAATCGGGAGCTTTTCCTACGAGCAGTACTTC. Translation gives CAWRIGSFSYEQYF. The chain links TRBV30 to TRBJ2-7, with D possibly being TRBD2 (6 bases). The CDR3 is 14 amino acids. Between the trimmed V and J ends, which lost 3 bases and 1 base, there was a span of 13 bases. Per germline, CDR1 GTSNPN and CDR2 SVGIG (reference sequence).

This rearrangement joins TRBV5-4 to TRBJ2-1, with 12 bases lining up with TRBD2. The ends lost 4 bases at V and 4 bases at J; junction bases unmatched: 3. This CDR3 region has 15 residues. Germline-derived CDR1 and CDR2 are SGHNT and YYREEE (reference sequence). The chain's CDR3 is CASSRGTSGYNEQFF. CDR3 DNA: TGTGCCAGCAGCCGGGGGACTAGCGGGTACAATGAGCAGTTCTTC. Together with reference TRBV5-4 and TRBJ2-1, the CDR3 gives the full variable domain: ETGVTQSPTHLIKTRGQQVTLRCSSQSGHNTVSWYQQALGQGPQFIFQYYREEENGRGNFPPRFSGLQFPNYSSELNVNALELDDSALYLCASSRGTSGYNEQFFGPGTRLTVL.

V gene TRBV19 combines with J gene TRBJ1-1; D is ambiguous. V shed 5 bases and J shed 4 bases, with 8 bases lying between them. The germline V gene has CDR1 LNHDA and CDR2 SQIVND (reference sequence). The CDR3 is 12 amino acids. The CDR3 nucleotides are TGTGCCAGTAGTTGGGAAGCCACTGAAGCTTTCTTT. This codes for CASSWEATEAFF.

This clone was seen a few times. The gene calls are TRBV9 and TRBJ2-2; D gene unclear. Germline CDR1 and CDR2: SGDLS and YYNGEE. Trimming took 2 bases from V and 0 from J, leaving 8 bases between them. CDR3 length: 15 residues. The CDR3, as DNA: TGTGCCAGCAGCGTGTCGCCTACGAACACCGGGGAGCTGTTTTTT. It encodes CASSVSPTNTGELFF.

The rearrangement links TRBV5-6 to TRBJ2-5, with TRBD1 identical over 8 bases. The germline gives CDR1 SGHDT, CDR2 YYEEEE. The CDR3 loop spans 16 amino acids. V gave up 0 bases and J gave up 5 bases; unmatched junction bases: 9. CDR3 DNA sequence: TGTGCCAGCAGCTTGGATTTGGGACAGGAAGGCGAGACCCAGTACTTC. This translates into CASSLDLGQEGETQYF.

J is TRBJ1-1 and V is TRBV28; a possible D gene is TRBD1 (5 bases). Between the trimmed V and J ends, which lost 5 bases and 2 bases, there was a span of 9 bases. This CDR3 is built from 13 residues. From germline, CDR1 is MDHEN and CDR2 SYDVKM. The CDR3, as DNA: TGTGCCAGCAGTCAGGGTCCCAACACTGAAGCTTTCTTT. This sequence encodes CASSQGPNTEAFF.

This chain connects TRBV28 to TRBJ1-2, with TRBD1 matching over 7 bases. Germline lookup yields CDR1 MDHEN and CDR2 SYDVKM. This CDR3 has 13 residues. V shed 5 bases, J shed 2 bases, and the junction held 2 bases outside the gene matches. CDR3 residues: CASSAGGNYGYTF. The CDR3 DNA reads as TGTGCCAGCAGTGCAGGGGGAAACTATGGCTACACCTTC.

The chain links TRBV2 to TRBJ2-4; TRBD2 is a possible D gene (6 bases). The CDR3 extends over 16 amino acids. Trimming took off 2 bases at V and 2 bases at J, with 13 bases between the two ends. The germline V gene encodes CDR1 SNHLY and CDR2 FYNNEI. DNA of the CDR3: TGTGCCAGCAGTGAAAGTCGAGGAGGGACCAAAAACATTCAGTACTTC. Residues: CASSESRGGTKNIQYF.

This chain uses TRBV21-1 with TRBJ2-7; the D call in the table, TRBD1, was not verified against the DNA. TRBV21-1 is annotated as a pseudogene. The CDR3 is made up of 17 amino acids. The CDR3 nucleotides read TGTGCCAGCAGCAAAGTGGCCGGACAGGGGGTCTCCTACGAGCAGTACTTC. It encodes CASSKVAGQGVSYEQYF.

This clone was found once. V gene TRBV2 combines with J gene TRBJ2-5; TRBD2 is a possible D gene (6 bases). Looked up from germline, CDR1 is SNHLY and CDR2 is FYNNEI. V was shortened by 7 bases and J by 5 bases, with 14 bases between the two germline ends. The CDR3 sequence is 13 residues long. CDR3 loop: CASTRLVAETQYF. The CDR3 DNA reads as TGTGCCAGCACTAGACTAGTTGCGGAGACCCAGTACTTC. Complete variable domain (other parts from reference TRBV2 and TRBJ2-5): EPEVTQTPSHQVTQMGQEVILRCVPISNHLYFYWYRQILGQKVEFLVSFYNNEISEKSEIFDDQFSVERPDGSNFTLKIRSTKLEDSAMYFCASTRLVAETQYFGPGTRLLVL.

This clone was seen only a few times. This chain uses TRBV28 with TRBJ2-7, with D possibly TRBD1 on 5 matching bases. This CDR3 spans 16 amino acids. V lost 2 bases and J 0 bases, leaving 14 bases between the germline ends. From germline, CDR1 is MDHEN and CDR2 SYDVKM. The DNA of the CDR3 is TGTGCCAGCAGTTTACCGAGACAGATGGTCTCCTACGAGCAGTACTTC. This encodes CASSLPRQMVSYEQYF.

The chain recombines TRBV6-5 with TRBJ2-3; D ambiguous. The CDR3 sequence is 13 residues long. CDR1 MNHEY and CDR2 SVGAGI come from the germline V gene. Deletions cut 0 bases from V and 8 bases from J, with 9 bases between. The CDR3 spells CASSYSNTGTQYF. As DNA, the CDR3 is TGTGCCAGCAGTTACTCGAACACGGGTACGCAGTATTTT.

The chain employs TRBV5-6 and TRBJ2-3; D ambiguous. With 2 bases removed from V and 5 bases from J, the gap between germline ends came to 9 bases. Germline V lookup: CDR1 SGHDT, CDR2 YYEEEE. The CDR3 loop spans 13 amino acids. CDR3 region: CASSFMGRDTQYF. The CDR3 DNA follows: TGTGCCAGCAGCTTCATGGGTAGAGATACGCAGTATTTT.

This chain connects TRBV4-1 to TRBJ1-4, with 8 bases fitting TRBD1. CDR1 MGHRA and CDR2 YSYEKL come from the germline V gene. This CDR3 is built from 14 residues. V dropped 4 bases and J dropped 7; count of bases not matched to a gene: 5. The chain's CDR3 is CASSLRQGSEKLFF. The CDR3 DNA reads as TGCGCCAGCAGCCTCCGACAGGGGAGTGAAAAACTGTTTTTT.

The CDR3 bases are TGCAGCGTTGAACCCAGCGAGGGAGGCTTGGAGCAGTTCTTC. As protein: CSVEPSEGGLEQFF. This chain connects TRBV29-1 to TRBJ2-1, with a possible D match to TRBD2 (6 bases). Germline V lookup: CDR1 SQVTM, CDR2 ANQGSEA. The V end lost 2 bases, the J end lost 10 bases, and 18 bases lay between the germline ends. The CDR3 extends over 14 amino acids.

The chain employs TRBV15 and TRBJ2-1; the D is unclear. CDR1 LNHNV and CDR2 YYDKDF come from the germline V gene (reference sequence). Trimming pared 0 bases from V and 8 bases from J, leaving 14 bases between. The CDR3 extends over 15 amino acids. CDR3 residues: CATSRDPSAFYEQFF. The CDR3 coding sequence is TGTGCCACCAGCAGAGATCCCTCCGCCTTTTATGAGCAGTTCTTC.

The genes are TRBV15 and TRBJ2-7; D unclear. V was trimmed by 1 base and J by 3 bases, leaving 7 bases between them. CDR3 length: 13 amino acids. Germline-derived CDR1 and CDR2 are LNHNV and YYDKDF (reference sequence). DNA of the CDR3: TGTGCCACCAGCAGAGGTGAAGACTACGAGCAGTACTTC. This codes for CATSRGEDYEQYF.

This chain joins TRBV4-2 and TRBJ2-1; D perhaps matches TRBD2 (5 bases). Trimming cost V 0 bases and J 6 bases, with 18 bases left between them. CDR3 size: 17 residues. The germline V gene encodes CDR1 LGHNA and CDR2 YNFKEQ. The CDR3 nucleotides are TGTGCCAGCAGCCAAGAAGGCGAGCGGTTGACGACCAATGAGCAGTTCTTC. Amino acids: CASSQEGERLTTNEQFF.

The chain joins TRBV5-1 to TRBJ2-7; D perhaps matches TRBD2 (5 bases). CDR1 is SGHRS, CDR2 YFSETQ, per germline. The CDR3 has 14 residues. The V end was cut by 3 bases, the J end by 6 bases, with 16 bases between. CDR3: CASSSVALRGEQYF. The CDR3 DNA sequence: TGCGCCAGCAGCTCTGTGGCGCTTCGGGGCGAGCAGTACTTC.

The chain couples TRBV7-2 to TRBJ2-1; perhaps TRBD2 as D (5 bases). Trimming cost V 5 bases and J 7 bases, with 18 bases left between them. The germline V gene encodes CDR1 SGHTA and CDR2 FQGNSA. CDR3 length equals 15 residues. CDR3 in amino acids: CASSPTFGGVNEQFF. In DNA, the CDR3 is TGTGCCAGCAGCCCTACATTCGGAGGAGTAAATGAGCAGTTCTTC.

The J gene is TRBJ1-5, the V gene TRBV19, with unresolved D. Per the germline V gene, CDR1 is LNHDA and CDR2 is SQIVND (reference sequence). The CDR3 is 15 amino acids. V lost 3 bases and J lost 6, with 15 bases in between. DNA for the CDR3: TGTGCCAGTAGTATTTCCCGACAAGCGGGTCAGCCCCAGCATTTT. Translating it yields CASSISRQAGQPQHF.

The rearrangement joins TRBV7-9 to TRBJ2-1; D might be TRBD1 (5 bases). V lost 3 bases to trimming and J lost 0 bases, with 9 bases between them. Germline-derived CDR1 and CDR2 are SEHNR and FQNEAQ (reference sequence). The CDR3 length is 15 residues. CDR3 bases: TGTGCCAGCAGCTTCAGACAGAGCTCCTACAATGAGCAGTTCTTC. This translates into CASSFRQSSYNEQFF.

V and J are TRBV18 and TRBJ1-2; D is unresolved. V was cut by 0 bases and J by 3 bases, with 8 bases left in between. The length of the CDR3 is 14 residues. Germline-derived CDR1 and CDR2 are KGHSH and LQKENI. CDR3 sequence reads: CASSPPSGHYGYTF. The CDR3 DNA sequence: TGTGCCAGCTCACCACCGTCGGGCCACTATGGCTACACCTTC.